This passage covers 21 T cell receptor beta chains from one sample sequenced in a study of control samples from healthy donors and cancer patients. Generated by immunoSEQ multiplex PCR, the TCRdb table keeps only in-frame clones and is missing some. The sample shows 78,000 or so clones, roughly 87% of them seen only once. The sequenced sample consisted of blood. These receptor sequences come from a woman in her forties or fifties in good health.

This clone was found once. This chain uses TRBV28 with TRBJ1-5; D is unresolved. V gave up 6 bases and J gave up 3 bases, with 18 bases separating them. The germline gives CDR1 MDHEN, CDR2 SYDVKM. The CDR3 totals 16 residues. CDR3 sequence: CASSQVATANNQPQHF. CDR3 DNA sequence: TGTGCCAGCAGCCAAGTTGCGACTGCCAACAATCAGCCCCAGCATTTT.

The chain couples TRBV3-1 (or the pseudogene TRBV3-2) to TRBJ2-1, with 12 nucleotides matching TRBD2. The ends lost 1 base at V and 10 bases at J; junction bases unmatched: 2. Germline assignment: CDR1 LGHDT and CDR2 YNNKEL (reference sequence). There are 14 residues in the CDR3. CDR3 in amino acids: CASSQASGRAEQFF. CDR3 DNA sequence: TGTGCCAGCAGCCAAGCTAGCGGGAGGGCAGAGCAGTTCTTC.

The V and J genes are TRBV5-1 and TRBJ2-3, with 7 bases that match TRBD2. The junction had 6 bases not matched to a gene; V was cut back by 6 bases and J by 2 bases. Germline CDR1 SGHRS, CDR2 YFSETQ. The CDR3 runs to 14 residues. CDR3 in amino acids: CASTRRDYTDTQYF. The CDR3 DNA reads as TGCGCCAGCACACGGCGGGACTACACAGATACGCAGTATTTT.

This clone came up once. The rearrangement uses TRBV19 and TRBJ2-1; 7 positions agree with TRBD2. Trimming took 4 bases from V and 8 from J; bases not matched to a gene: 14. In germline, CDR1 is LNHDA, CDR2 SQIVND (reference sequence). The CDR3 is made up of 16 amino acids. DNA for the CDR3: TGTGCCAGTAGTAAACCCACTAGCGCAAAGGGCTATGAGCAGTTCTTC. Translation gives CASSKPTSAKGYEQFF. The full variable domain, with the rest looked up from reference TRBV19 and TRBJ2-1, is DGGITQSPKYLFRKEGQNVTLSCEQNLNHDAMYWYRQDPGQGLRLIYYSQIVNDFQKGDIAEGYSVSREKKESFPLTVTSAQKNPTAFYLCASSKPTSAKGYEQFFGPGTRLTVL.

CDR3: CAIREVTANYGYTF. The CDR3 DNA is TGTGCCATCAGGGAAGTGACGGCCAACTATGGCTACACCTTC. The chain recombines TRBV10-3 with TRBJ1-2, with D unclear. The germline V gene encodes CDR1 ENHRY and CDR2 SYGVKD. This CDR3 spans 14 amino acids. V was cut by 6 bases and J by 2 bases, with 13 bases left in between.

The V and J genes are TRBV19 and TRBJ2-1; no clear D gene. CDR1 and CDR2 from the germline V gene are LNHDA and SQIVND (reference sequence). With 3 bases removed from V and 0 bases from J, the gap between germline ends came to 12 bases. CDR3 length equals 16 residues. The CDR3 DNA reads TGTGCCAGTAGTATCGCTAAACAGCCCTCCTACAATGAGCAGTTCTTC. It specifies CASSIAKQPSYNEQFF.

The chain employs TRBV5-1 and TRBJ1-6; 8 nucleotides align to TRBD1. V was pared by 4 bases and J by 7 bases, with 7 bases of the junction left unmatched. CDR1 is SGHRS and CDR2 is YFSETQ in the germline V gene. CDR3 length: 15 amino acids. Here the CDR3 reads CASSPGTGENSPLHF. The CDR3 DNA reads as TGCGCCAGCAGCCCGGGGACAGGAGAAAATTCACCCCTCCACTTT.

V is TRBV2 and J is TRBJ1-6; weak D call: TRBD1 (5 bases). The germline V gene has CDR1 SNHLY and CDR2 FYNNEI. This CDR3 has 15 residues. Trimming removed 4 bases from V and 7 bases from J, with 14 bases in between. CDR3 sequence (DNA): TGTGCCAGCAGTGGTAAGGGGCCGAGGAATTCACCCCTCCACTTT. This gives the protein CASSGKGPRNSPLHF.

The chain links TRBV7-2 to TRBJ2-2; D is perhaps TRBD1 (6 bases). V dropped 3 bases and J dropped 7 bases, with 15 bases sitting between them. CDR1 and CDR2 from the germline V gene are SGHTA and FQGNSA. The CDR3 has 15 amino acids. The CDR3 region has the DNA TGTGCCAGCAGCTTGTCAAGGGGGATCATCGGGGAGCTGTTTTTT. This translates into CASSLSRGIIGELFF.

The V gene is TRBV14, the J gene TRBJ2-2; D is undetermined. The CDR3 spans 13 residues. With 0 bases removed from V and 6 bases from J, the gap between germline ends came to 5 bases. Germline loops: CDR1 SGHDN, CDR2 FVKESK. CDR3 sequence (DNA): TGTGCCAGCAGCCAAGACCTGGCCGGGGAGCTGTTTTTT. Translation gives CASSQDLAGELFF.

In this sample, this clone turned up a few times. V and J are TRBV13 and TRBJ1-6; D is undetermined. V shed 0 bases and J shed 10 bases, with 10 bases lying between them. The germline CDR1 and CDR2 sequences are PRHDT and FYEKMQ (reference sequence). The CDR3 has 14 amino acids. CDR3 protein: CASSLGAKGSPLHF. In DNA, the CDR3 is TGTGCCAGCAGCTTAGGCGCCAAAGGGTCACCCCTCCACTTT.

The chain recombines TRBV13 with TRBJ2-2; TRBD2 aligns across 7 bases. The germline CDR1 and CDR2 sequences are PRHDT and FYEKMQ (reference sequence). The CDR3 is made up of 16 amino acids. V shed 2 bases, J shed 0 bases, and the junction held 3 bases outside the gene matches. The CDR3 DNA reads as TGTGCCAGCAGCTTAAATCTAGCGGCGAACACCGGGGAGCTGTTTTTT. It yields the protein CASSLNLAANTGELFF.

The rearrangement links TRBV29-1 to TRBJ1-3; D is ambiguous. This CDR3 comprises 12 residues. Looked up from germline, CDR1 is SQVTM and CDR2 is ANQGSEA. V was clipped by 6 bases and J by 0 bases, with 6 bases between them. DNA for the CDR3: TGCAGCGTCTACAGCTCTGGAAACACCATATATTTT. It yields the protein CSVYSSGNTIYF. Full variable domain (missing parts from reference TRBV29-1 and TRBJ1-3): SAVISQKPSRDICQRGTSLTIQCQVDSQVTMMFWYRQQPGQSLTLIATANQGSEATYESGFVIDKFPISRPNLTFSTLTVSNMSPEDSSIYLCSVYSSGNTIYFGEGSWLTVV.

This chain connects TRBV6-4 to TRBJ2-1, with 8 nucleotides matching TRBD2. The CDR3 is 14 residues long. The trim removed 7 bases at V and 9 bases at J, leaving 11 bases unmatched. Germline V gene sequence: CDR1 MRHNA, CDR2 SNTAGT. The CDR3 reads CASIQREQSIEQFF. CDR3 bases: TGTGCCAGCATCCAGCGGGAGCAGTCGATTGAGCAGTTCTTC.

The CDR3, as DNA: TGTGCCACCAGTGATCCCTTAGGGGCCCAGTACTTC. Translated: CATSDPLGAQYF. The chain is built from TRBV24-1 and TRBJ2-5; weak D call: TRBD1 (5 bases). CDR1 KGHDR and CDR2 SFDVKD come from the germline V gene. The CDR3 length is 12 residues. Trimming removed 3 bases from V and 9 bases from J, with 10 bases in between.

The V gene is TRBV5-4, the J gene TRBJ2-4, with D perhaps TRBD2 (7 bases). The germline V gene encodes CDR1 SGHNT and CDR2 YYREEE (reference sequence). The CDR3 spans 15 residues. Trimming removed 0 bases at V and 7 bases at J, with 14 bases between. CDR3 nucleotides: TGTGCCAGCAGCTTGGAGGGGGGAGGGAGGAACATTCAGTACTTC. Its translation is CASSLEGGGRNIQYF.

The rearrangement uses TRBV27 and TRBJ2-2; TRBD2 matches 14 bases. Germline assignment: CDR1 MNHEY and CDR2 SMNVEV (reference sequence). This CDR3 region has 16 residues. J lost 5 bases, V lost 7 bases, and 6 bases had no gene match. This CDR3 reads CASKGGTSGRTGELFF. The CDR3 DNA reads TGTGCCAGCAAGGGGGGGACTAGCGGGAGAACCGGGGAGCTGTTTTTT.

This sequence joins TRBV6-2 or TRBV6-3 and TRBJ2-7; the D is unclear. The V end was cut by 4 bases, the J end by 7 bases, with 11 bases between. Germline V gene data show CDR1 as MNHEY and CDR2 as SVGEGT. The CDR3 covers 12 residues. The CDR3 loop is CASSSSLREQYF. The CDR3 DNA reads as TGTGCCAGCAGTTCCTCCTTAAGAGAGCAGTACTTC.

The chain combines TRBV5-1 with TRBJ1-1; D remains unclear. V was cut by 0 bases and J by 4 bases, with 10 bases left in between. The CDR3 totals 14 residues. Germline V gene sequence: CDR1 SGHRS, CDR2 YFSETQ. The DNA for the CDR3 is TGCGCCAGCAGCTTGGGAGGAAGGCGCACTGAAGCTTTCTTT. This translates into CASSLGGRRTEAFF.

V usage is TRBV18 and J usage is TRBJ1-1, with D tentatively TRBD1 (5 bases). The germline V and J ends were trimmed by 2 bases and 0 bases, with 10 bases remaining between them. Germline-derived CDR1 and CDR2 are KGHSH and LQKENI. The CDR3 runs 15 residues. CDR3 nucleotides: TGTGCCAGCTCACCATCGGGACTGCTGAACACTGAAGCTTTCTTT. Translation gives CASSPSGLLNTEAFF.

V gene TRBV28 combines with J gene TRBJ1-4; 9 nucleotides agree with TRBD1. The CDR3 extends over 16 amino acids. V gave up 4 bases and J gave up 10 bases; unmatched junction bases: 13. Germline-derived CDR1 and CDR2 are MDHEN and SYDVKM. The CDR3 region is CASSSHLQGARAKLFF. CDR3 in DNA: TGTGCCAGCAGTTCCCACCTACAGGGGGCGCGGGCAAAACTGTTTTTT.